What follows describes a single T cell receptor beta chain. Its antigen is as yet unknown. The sample is drawn from a study of identical twins. Study-level points and caveats: Weaker excess twin sharing was seen among beta out-of-frame sequences. Alpha sequences that were out-of-frame and twin-shared showed an excess of low generation probability.

With 3 bases removed from V and 7 bases from J, the gap between germline ends came to 16 bases. This CDR3 spans 14 amino acids. One entry per CDR3 protein results from TCRdb running MiXCR on the 5' RACE reads. The sample lists more than 1.5 million distinct CDR3 sequences; about 31% were seen once. The specimen was cord blood. The clonotype comes from a newborn girl in good health. The J gene is TRBJ2-7, the V gene TRBV12-3 or TRBV12-4, with D possibly matching TRBD2 (6 bases). In DNA, the CDR3 is TGTGCCAGCAGTTTTAACCGGGAGTACAATGAGCAGTACTTC. Translated: CASSFNREYNEQYF.